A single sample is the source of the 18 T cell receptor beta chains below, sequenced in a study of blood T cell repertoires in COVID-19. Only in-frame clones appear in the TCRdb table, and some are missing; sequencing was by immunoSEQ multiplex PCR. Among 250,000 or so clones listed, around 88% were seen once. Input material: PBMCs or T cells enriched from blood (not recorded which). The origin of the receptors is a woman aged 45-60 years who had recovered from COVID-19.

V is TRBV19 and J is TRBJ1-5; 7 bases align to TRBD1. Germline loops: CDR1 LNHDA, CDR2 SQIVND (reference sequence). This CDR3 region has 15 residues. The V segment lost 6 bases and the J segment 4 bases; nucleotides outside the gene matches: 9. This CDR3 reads CASRTTGTENQPQHF. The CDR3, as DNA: TGTGCCAGTAGAACTACCGGGACAGAAAATCAGCCCCAGCATTTT.

This chain's CDR3 is CASRRPGLAIETQYF. The CDR3 region has the DNA TGTGCCAGCAGGCGACCGGGACTAGCCATTGAGACCCAGTACTTC. V usage is TRBV11-2 and J usage is TRBJ2-5, with TRBD2 matching 9 bases. This CDR3 has 15 residues. The V and J ends lost 6 bases and 5 bases, in that order; junction bases with no gene match: 10. The germline CDR1 and CDR2 sequences are SGHAT and FQNNGV.

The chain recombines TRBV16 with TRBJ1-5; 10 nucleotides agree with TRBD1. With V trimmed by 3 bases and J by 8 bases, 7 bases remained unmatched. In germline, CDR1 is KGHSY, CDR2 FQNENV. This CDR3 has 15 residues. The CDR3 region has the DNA TGTGCCAGCAGCCAGTCGACAGGGGGCAACAAGCCCCAGCATTTT. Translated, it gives CASSQSTGGNKPQHF.

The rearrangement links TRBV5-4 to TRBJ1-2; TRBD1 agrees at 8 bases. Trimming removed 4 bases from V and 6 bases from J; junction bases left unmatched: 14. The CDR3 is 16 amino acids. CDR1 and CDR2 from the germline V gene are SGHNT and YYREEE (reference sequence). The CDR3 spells CASSPGPGGAGDGYTF. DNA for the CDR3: TGTGCCAGCAGCCCTGGGCCAGGGGGCGCAGGAGATGGCTACACCTTC.

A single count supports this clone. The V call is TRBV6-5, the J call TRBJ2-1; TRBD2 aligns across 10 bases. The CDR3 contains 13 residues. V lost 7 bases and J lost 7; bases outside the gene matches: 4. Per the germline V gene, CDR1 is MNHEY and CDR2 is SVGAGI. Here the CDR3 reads CASMLAGVNEQFF. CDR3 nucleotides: TGTGCCAGCATGCTAGCGGGGGTTAATGAGCAGTTCTTC.

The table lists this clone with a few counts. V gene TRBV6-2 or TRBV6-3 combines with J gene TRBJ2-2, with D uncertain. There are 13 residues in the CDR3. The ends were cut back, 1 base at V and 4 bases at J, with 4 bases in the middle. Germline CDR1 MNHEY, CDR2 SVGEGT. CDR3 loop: CASSYWSTGELFF. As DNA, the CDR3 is TGTGCCAGCAGTTACTGGAGCACCGGGGAGCTGTTTTTT.

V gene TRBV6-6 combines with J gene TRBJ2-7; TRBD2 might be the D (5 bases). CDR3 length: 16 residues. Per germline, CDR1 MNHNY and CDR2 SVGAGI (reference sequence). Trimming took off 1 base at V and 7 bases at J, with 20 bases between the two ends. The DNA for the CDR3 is TGTGCCAGCAGTTACTTCCCCGGGATACCCTTTGAGGAGCAGTACTTC. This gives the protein CASSYFPGIPFEEQYF.

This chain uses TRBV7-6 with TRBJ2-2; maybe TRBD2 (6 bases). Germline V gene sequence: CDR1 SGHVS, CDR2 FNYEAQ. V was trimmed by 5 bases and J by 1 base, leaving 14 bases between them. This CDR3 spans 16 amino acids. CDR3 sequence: CASSPNSGVNTGELFF. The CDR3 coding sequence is TGTGCCAGCAGCCCAAACTCGGGGGTGAACACCGGGGAGCTGTTTTTT. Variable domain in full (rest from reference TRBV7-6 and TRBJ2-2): GAGVSQSPRYKVTKRGQDVALRCDPISGHVSLYWYRQALGQGPEFLTYFNYEAQQDKSGLPNDRFSAERPEGSISTLTIQRTEQRDSAMYRCASSPNSGVNTGELFFGEGSRLTVL.

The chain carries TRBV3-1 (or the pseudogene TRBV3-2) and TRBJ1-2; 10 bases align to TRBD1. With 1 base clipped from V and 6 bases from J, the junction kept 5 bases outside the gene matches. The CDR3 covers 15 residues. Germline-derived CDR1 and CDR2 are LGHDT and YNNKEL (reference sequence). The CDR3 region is CASSQGFGTGDGYTF. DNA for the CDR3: TGTGCCAGCAGCCAAGGGTTCGGGACAGGGGATGGCTACACCTTC.

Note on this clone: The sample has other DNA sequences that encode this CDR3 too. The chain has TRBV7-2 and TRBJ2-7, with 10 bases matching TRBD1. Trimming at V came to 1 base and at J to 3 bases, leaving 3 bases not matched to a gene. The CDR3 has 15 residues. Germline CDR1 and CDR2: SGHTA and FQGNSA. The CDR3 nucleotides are TGTGCCAGCAGCTTAGGGACAGGGGGGGGCTACGAGCAGTACTTC. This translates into CASSLGTGGGYEQYF.

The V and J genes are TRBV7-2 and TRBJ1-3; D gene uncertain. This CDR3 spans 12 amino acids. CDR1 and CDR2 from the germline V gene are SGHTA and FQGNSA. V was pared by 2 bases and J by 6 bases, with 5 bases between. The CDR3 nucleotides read TGTGCCAGCAGCTTATCATTAAACACCATATATTTT. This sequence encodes CASSLSLNTIYF. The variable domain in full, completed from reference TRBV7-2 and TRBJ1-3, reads GAGVSQSPSNKVTEKGKDVELRCDPISGHTALYWYRQSLGQGLEFLIYFQGNSAPDKSGLPSDRFSAERTGGSVSTLTIQRTQQEDSAVYLCASSLSLNTIYFGEGSWLTVV.

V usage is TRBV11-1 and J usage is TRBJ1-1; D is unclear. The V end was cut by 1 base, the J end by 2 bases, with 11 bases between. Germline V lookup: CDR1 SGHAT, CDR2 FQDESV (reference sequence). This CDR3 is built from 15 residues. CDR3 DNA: TGTGCCAGCAGCTTAGTACCCACGGTAAACACTGAAGCTTTCTTT. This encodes CASSLVPTVNTEAFF. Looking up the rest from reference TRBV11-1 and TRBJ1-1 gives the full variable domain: EAEVAQSPRYKITEKSQAVAFWCDPISGHATLYWYRQILGQGPELLVQFQDESVVDDSQLPKDRFSAERLKGVDSTLKIQPAELGDSAMYLCASSLVPTVNTEAFFGQGTRLTVV.

The CDR3 sequence is CASSIPREGYYEQYF. The CDR3 DNA is TGTGCCAGTAGTATCCCCCGGGAGGGTTACTACGAGCAGTACTTC. The genes are TRBV19 and TRBJ2-7; 8 bases fit TRBD2. Per the germline V gene, CDR1 is LNHDA and CDR2 is SQIVND (reference sequence). CDR3 length equals 15 residues. V lost 3 bases and J lost 3; bases outside the gene matches: 7.

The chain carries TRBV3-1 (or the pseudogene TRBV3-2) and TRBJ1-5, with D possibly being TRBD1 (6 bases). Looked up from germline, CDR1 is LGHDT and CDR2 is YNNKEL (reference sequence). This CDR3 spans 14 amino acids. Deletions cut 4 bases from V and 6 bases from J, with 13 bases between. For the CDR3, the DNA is TGTGCCAGCAGCCGAAAAGGGGGGGGTCAGCCCCAGCATTTT. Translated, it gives CASSRKGGGQPQHF.

The CDR3 here is CASSPLRPYEDEQFF. DNA for the CDR3: TGCGCCAGCAGCCCCCTTCGACCTTACGAGGATGAGCAGTTCTTC. V usage is TRBV4-1 and J usage is TRBJ2-1; D is uncertain. The V and J ends lost 4 bases and 8 bases respectively, with 18 bases between them. The CDR3 is 15 amino acids. Germline V gene sequence: CDR1 MGHRA, CDR2 YSYEKL.

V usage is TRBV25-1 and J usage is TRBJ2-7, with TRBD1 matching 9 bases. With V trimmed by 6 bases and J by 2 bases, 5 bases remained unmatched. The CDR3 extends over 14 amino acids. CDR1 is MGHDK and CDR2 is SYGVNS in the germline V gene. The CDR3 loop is CASSRDRVTYEQYF. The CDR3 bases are TGTGCCAGCAGCCGGGACAGGGTAACCTACGAGCAGTACTTC.

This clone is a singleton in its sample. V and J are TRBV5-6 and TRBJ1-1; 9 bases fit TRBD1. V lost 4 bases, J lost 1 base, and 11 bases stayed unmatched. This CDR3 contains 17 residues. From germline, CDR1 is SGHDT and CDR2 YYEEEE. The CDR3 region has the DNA TGTGCCAGCAGCACATACAGGGGGCGCATCCCGAACACTGAAGCTTTCTTT. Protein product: CASSTYRGRIPNTEAFF.

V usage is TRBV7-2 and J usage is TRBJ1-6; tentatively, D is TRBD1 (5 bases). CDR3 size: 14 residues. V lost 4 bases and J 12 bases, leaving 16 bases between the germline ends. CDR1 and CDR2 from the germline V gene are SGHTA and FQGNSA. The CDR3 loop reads CASSSRDGQLPLHF. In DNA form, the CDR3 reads TGTGCCAGCAGCTCGCGGGACGGTCAATTACCCCTCCACTTT.